This T cell receptor beta chain originates from a study of graft-versus-host responses after intestinal transplantation. The overall study: The whole recipient group had anti-thymocyte globulin induction followed by tacrolimus and steroids for around 3 years.

The table came from immunoSEQ multiplex PCR; TCRdb's copy has only in-frame clones and leaves some out. Here the sample spans 80,000 to 95,000 clones, around 89% being singletons. Unmatched junction bases numbered 11, after V lost 2 bases and J lost 5 bases. The CDR3 consists of 17 residues. In germline, CDR1 is SGDLS, CDR2 YYNGEE. As to this clone: Its matching antigen is unknown.

Study results and caveats: Individuals who had graft-donor T cell macrochimerism had allografts that showed high graft-versus-host to host-versus-graft clonal ratios.

The sample consisted of unstimulated CD4+ T cells sorted from spleen or lymph node cells, taken before transplant. The receptor was isolated from a human donor who was the organ donor for an intestinal transplant. The chain employs TRBV9 and TRBJ2-7; 12 bases are shared with TRBD1. The CDR3 DNA sequence: TGTGCCAGCAGCGTGGGAGAGACCGGGACAGGGGGCCACGAGCAGTACTTC. It codes for CASSVGETGTGGHEQYF.